The 25 T cell receptor beta chains below all came from one sample that was sequenced in a study of PD-1 blockade in mismatch repair-deficient tumors. Assay used: immunoSEQ multiplex PCR; TCRdb lists only in-frame clones, some missing. The sample has under 95,000 clones, about 82% seen once. The source material was peripheral blood, sampled 44 weeks after starting pembrolizumab. The receptors come from an adult with mismatch repair-deficient cancer.

This clone was counted only a few times. The chain recombines TRBV19 with TRBJ1-1; no clear D. CDR3 size: 13 residues. V was cut by 7 bases and J by 2 bases, with 11 bases left in between. In germline, CDR1 is LNHDA, CDR2 SQIVND (reference sequence). The CDR3 reads CASTEQLNTEAFF. As DNA, the CDR3 is TGTGCCAGTACCGAACAGCTTAACACTGAAGCTTTCTTT. Together with reference TRBV19 and TRBJ1-1, the CDR3 gives the full variable domain: DGGITQSPKYLFRKEGQNVTLSCEQNLNHDAMYWYRQDPGQGLRLIYYSQIVNDFQKGDIAEGYSVSREKKESFPLTVTSAQKNPTAFYLCASTEQLNTEAFFGQGTRLTVV.

This chain connects TRBV2 to TRBJ1-1; TRBD1 is a possible D gene (5 bases). This CDR3 is 13 amino acids long. From germline, CDR1 is SNHLY and CDR2 FYNNEI. The germline V and J ends were trimmed by 5 bases and 1 base, with 8 bases remaining between them. CDR3 protein: CASSLRGNTEAFF. The CDR3 DNA sequence: TGTGCCAGCAGTCTAAGGGGGAACACTGAAGCTTTCTTT.

The J gene is TRBJ2-3, the V gene TRBV27; perhaps TRBD1 as D (6 bases). This CDR3 region has 15 residues. Germline CDR1 and CDR2: MNHEY and SMNVEV (reference sequence). The ends were cut back, 5 bases at V and 2 bases at J, with 14 bases in the middle. The CDR3 loop reads CASSPRGTHTDTQYF. The CDR3 region has the DNA TGTGCCAGCAGTCCCAGGGGAACACACACAGATACGCAGTATTTT.

This clone showed up just a few times. V is TRBV4-1 and J is TRBJ1-1, with D unclear. The CDR3 is 13 amino acids. Trimming took off 3 bases at V and 5 bases at J, with 10 bases between the two ends. The germline CDR1 and CDR2 sequences are MGHRA and YSYEKL. CDR3 sequence reads: CASSHGVMTEAFF. The CDR3 DNA is TGCGCCAGCAGCCATGGGGTTATGACTGAAGCTTTCTTT.

Notes on this clone: The conserved final phenylalanine or tryptophan is absent from the CDR3, which likely points to a read error. This rearrangement joins TRBV29-1 to TRBJ2-3, with TRBD1 matching over 7 bases. V shed 7 bases, J shed 4 bases, and the junction held 11 bases outside the gene matches. Germline V gene data show CDR1 as SQVTM and CDR2 as ANQGSEA. The CDR3 has 14 amino acids. CDR3 sequence: CSGRTYRGADTQYC. The CDR3 DNA is TGCAGCGGGCGGACTTACAGGGGTGCAGATACGCAGTATTGT.

This rearrangement joins TRBV7-8 to TRBJ1-1, with D unclear. V was shortened by 4 bases and J by 1 base, with 4 bases between the two germline ends. The V gene's germline CDR1 is SGHVS and CDR2 FQNEAQ. The CDR3 sequence is 12 residues long. The CDR3 nucleotides read TGTGCCAGCAGCTCCCGGAACACTGAAGCTTTCTTT. Protein product: CASSSRNTEAFF.

As concerns this clone: It differs at one base from a far larger clone, so likely a read error. In the same sample, other DNA sequences code for this CDR3. The CDR3 DNA reads as TGCGCCAGCAGCCCCGGGACAGGGAACACTGAAGCTTTCTTT. As protein: CASSPGTGNTEAFF. This sequence joins TRBV5-1 and TRBJ1-1; 8 bases fit TRBD1. Trimming cost V 4 bases and J 1 base; bases outside gene matches: 3. Per the germline V gene, CDR1 is SGHRS and CDR2 is YFSETQ. The CDR3 contains 14 residues.

This clone was counted between two and nine times. The chain links TRBV29-1 to TRBJ1-5, with D possibly matching TRBD1 (5 bases). Trimming removed 4 bases from V and 3 bases from J, with 10 bases in between. There are 13 residues in the CDR3. Germline V gene sequence: CDR1 SQVTM, CDR2 ANQGSEA. The CDR3 DNA reads as TGCAGCGTTGGCCAGGGTCCCAATCAGCCCCAGCATTTT. Its protein product is CSVGQGPNQPQHF.

The chain uses TRBV7-9 and TRBJ2-5; the D is unclear. The germline V gene encodes CDR1 SEHNR and CDR2 FQNEAQ (reference sequence). The CDR3 covers 16 residues. The V end was cut by 1 base, the J end by 0 bases, with 12 bases between. The DNA of the CDR3 is TGTGCCAGCAGCTTAGATCCCAGACTCTACCAAGAGACCCAGTACTTC. Translated: CASSLDPRLYQETQYF.

This clone has more than one count but fewer than ten. CDR3 DNA sequence: TGCAGCGTTGTATTTGGGGGTAATGCTTTCTTT. It translates to CSVVFGGNAFF. The chain uses TRBV29-1 and TRBJ1-1, with D perhaps TRBD1 (5 bases). V was cut by 4 bases and J by 11 bases, with 14 bases left in between. Germline-derived CDR1 and CDR2 are SQVTM and ANQGSEA. The CDR3 sequence is 11 residues long. The whole variable domain, remainder taken from reference TRBV29-1 and TRBJ1-1, is SAVISQKPSRDICQRGTSLTIQCQVDSQVTMMFWYRQQPGQSLTLIATANQGSEATYESGFVIDKFPISRPNLTFSTLTVSNMSPEDSSIYLCSVVFGGNAFFGQGTRLTVV.

The chain couples TRBV9 to TRBJ2-5, with D unclear. This CDR3 has 13 amino acids. Trimming left V 0 bases short and J 1 base short, with 4 bases between. CDR1 is SGDLS, CDR2 YYNGEE, per germline. The CDR3 bases are TGTGCCAGCAGCGTAGACGTCCAAGAGACCCAGTACTTC. Its protein is CASSVDVQETQYF.

The J gene is TRBJ1-2, the V gene TRBV30; D ambiguous. The CDR3 sequence is 13 residues long. Trimming took 5 bases from V and 2 from J, leaving 12 bases between them. Germline loops: CDR1 GTSNPN, CDR2 SVGIG (reference sequence). In DNA, the CDR3 is TGTGCCTGGGCAGCATCAGGAAACTATGGCTACACCTTC. Encoded protein: CAWAASGNYGYTF.

This clone was seen a single time. The J gene is TRBJ1-3, the V gene TRBV19; 7 nucleotides line up with TRBD1. The CDR3 length is 14 residues. Germline V gene sequence: CDR1 LNHDA, CDR2 SQIVND (reference sequence). V was clipped by 4 bases and J by 2 bases; unmatched bases: 2. Here the CDR3 reads CASSTQGAGNTIYF. The CDR3 coding sequence is TGTGCCAGTAGTACTCAGGGGGCTGGAAACACCATATATTTT.

The chain couples TRBV27 to TRBJ1-2; 7 nucleotides align to TRBD1. The CDR3 extends over 15 amino acids. Germline V gene data show CDR1 as MNHEY and CDR2 as SMNVEV (reference sequence). V trimming: 4 bases; J trimming: 0 bases; junction bases outside the gene matches: 5. The CDR3 spells CASSSDRAANYGYTF. The CDR3 region has the DNA TGTGCCAGCAGTTCAGACAGGGCAGCTAACTATGGCTACACCTTC.

The chain joins TRBV4-1 to TRBJ1-1; tentative D call: TRBD1 (6 bases). Trimming removed 4 bases from V and 5 bases from J, with 17 bases in between. The CDR3 consists of 15 residues. Germline CDR1 and CDR2: MGHRA and YSYEKL. The chain's CDR3 is CASSPGQRGGTEAFF. DNA of the CDR3: TGCGCCAGCAGCCCCGGACAGAGGGGGGGTACTGAAGCTTTCTTT.

The chain recombines TRBV7-9 with TRBJ1-5; D is unresolved. The CDR3 consists of 17 residues. The germline V gene encodes CDR1 SEHNR and CDR2 FQNEAQ (reference sequence). V was clipped by 1 base and J by 1 base, with 14 bases between them. The CDR3 DNA sequence: TGTGCCAGCAGCTTAGATACCGGACGGGGAAGCAATCAGCCCCAGCATTTT. This sequence encodes CASSLDTGRGSNQPQHF.

The CDR3 sequence: CASSQGTGYNEQFF. CDR3 bases: TGTGCCAGCAGCCAGGGGACTGGCTACAATGAGCAGTTCTTC. The chain is built from TRBV14 and TRBJ2-1, with D possibly TRBD2 on 6 matching bases. The CDR3 has 14 residues. Per the germline V gene, CDR1 is SGHDN and CDR2 is FVKESK. Between the trimmed V and J ends, which lost 3 bases and 3 bases, there was a span of 9 bases.

This clone was recorded once. The rearrangement uses TRBV7-2 and TRBJ2-2; 8 bases line up with TRBD1. V was clipped by 1 base and J by 3 bases; unmatched bases: 4. CDR1 is SGHTA and CDR2 is FQGNSA in the germline V gene. CDR3 length equals 16 residues. The CDR3 DNA reads as TGTGCCAGCAGCTTAGGGCAGGGGGCGGACACCGGGGAGCTGTTTTTT. As protein: CASSLGQGADTGELFF.

The chain is built from TRBV20-1 and TRBJ2-3; D remains unclear. Germline V gene sequence: CDR1 DFQATT, CDR2 SNEGSKA (reference sequence). The CDR3 runs 11 residues. Trimming pared 2 bases from V and 6 bases from J, leaving 6 bases between. CDR3 residues: CSARLMDTQYF. The CDR3 DNA reads TGCAGTGCTAGACTTATGGATACGCAGTATTTT.

The chain is built from TRBV27 and TRBJ2-4; 8 bases map to TRBD1. Germline V lookup: CDR1 MNHEY, CDR2 SMNVEV (reference sequence). V was clipped by 6 bases and J by 15 bases; unmatched bases: 7. The CDR3 is 11 amino acids. CDR3 coding DNA: TGTGCCAGCAGCTCGGACAGGGTATGGTACTTC. This sequence encodes CASSSDRVWYF.

The chain carries TRBV18 and TRBJ1-4, with D uncertain. Germline lookup yields CDR1 KGHSH and CDR2 LQKENI. CDR3 length: 16 residues. The V end lost 3 bases, the J end lost 0 bases, and 11 bases lay between the germline ends. Here the CDR3 reads CASSPDPPATNEKLFF. Here the CDR3 DNA reads TGTGCCAGCTCACCGGACCCACCTGCAACTAATGAAAAACTGTTTTTT.

The J gene is TRBJ2-7, the V gene TRBV9; possibly TRBD1 or TRBD2 for D (5 bases each). This CDR3 has 15 amino acids. The germline V gene has CDR1 SGDLS and CDR2 YYNGEE. The V gene lost 1 base and the J gene lost 1 base, with 12 bases spanning the gap. CDR3 in amino acids: CASSVSGTHSYEQYF. The CDR3 DNA follows: TGTGCCAGCAGCGTAAGTGGGACCCATTCCTACGAGCAGTACTTC.

The chain recombines TRBV11-3 with TRBJ2-7; 7 bases match TRBD2. CDR3 length: 14 amino acids. CDR1 is SGHNT, CDR2 YENEEA, per germline. V trimming: 5 bases; J trimming: 2 bases; junction bases outside the gene matches: 6. CDR3 amino acids: CASSQAGTTYEQYF. The CDR3 DNA sequence: TGTGCCAGCAGCCAGGCCGGGACTACCTACGAGCAGTACTTC.

The chain couples TRBV6-6 to TRBJ1-1, with D perhaps matching TRBD1 (6 bases). The CDR3 runs to 13 residues. Germline assignment: CDR1 MNHNY and CDR2 SVGAGI (reference sequence). V lost 11 bases and J 11 bases, leaving 24 bases between the germline ends. CDR3 nucleotide sequence: TGTGCCGGCAAGGGGAGGGGGGATCCGAGGGCTTTCTTT. It encodes CAGKGRGDPRAFF.

The chain is built from TRBV5-6 and TRBJ2-7; 13 bases are shared with TRBD2. Losses at the gene ends were 4 bases for V and 7 bases for J; bases not matched to a gene: 8. Germline V gene data show CDR1 as SGHDT and CDR2 as YYEEEE. CDR3 size: 15 residues. The CDR3 bases are TGTGCCAGCAGCCTTGGGGGACTAGCGGGAAGGGAGCAGTACTTC. This gives the protein CASSLGGLAGREQYF.